This T cell receptor (beta chain) originates from a study of beta chain features in type 1 diabetes (dated by TCRdb to about 2018). The study in broad terms: Mean age, gender distribution, total cell number and subset yield were not different between patients and healthy donors. Across all samples, 107,917,701 sorted cells were examined, and cell number per subset correlated strongly with RNA yield. In the study, recently diagnosed type 1 diabetes patients and matched healthy donors were compared on the TCRB repertoires of their sorted circulating CD4+ T cell subsets. Regulatory and stem cell-like memory subsets were obtained from only 8 patients and roughly eight healthy donors, while naive and central memory subsets were obtained from all 30 or so donors.

Beyond this particular receptor, the publication reports: At VDJ recombination sites, type 1 diabetes patients had fewer insertions and more deleted nucleotides, which implies abnormalities in thymic rearrangement. Because cDNA was sequenced instead of genomic DNA, highly expressing activated cells could be over-represented, though the groups showed no difference in activation or CD3 levels. Naive, central memory and regulatory TCRB repertoires appeared to be more similar among patients than among healthy donors. Type 1 diabetes patients showed a moderate but significant shortening of TCRB CDR3 length in all four CD4+ subsets. Shorter templates might have been favored by PCR, but patient and control samples were amplified and corrected together, so both groups would have been affected equally by any skew. Because the HLA sub-analyses included only small numbers of individuals, any influence of HLA type on TCRB rearrangement was left unresolved.

To note about this clone: It lacks a known antigen. Qualities for individual bases were not recorded, and no much larger clone is one base off.

Ends trimmed: V by 3 bases, J by 5 bases; bases unmatched to a gene: 12. From a lookup of the germline V gene, CDR1 and CDR2 are SGHRS and YFSETQ. The CDR3 goes from the cysteine to the phenylalanine over 17 residues. Of all the DNA, just the CDR3 is kept, 51 bases in frame from base 1. From each donor, a single peripheral blood sample of around 120 mL on average was drawn into heparinised tubes. Using a panel that included CD45RO, CCR7, CD25, CD127, CD95 and CD27, naive, central memory, regulatory and stem cell-like memory CD4+ T cells were sorted on a BD FACSAria II. All sorted populations exceeded 95% purity. PBMCs were isolated immediately by Lymphoprep density gradient centrifugation and stained directly without culture. Samples were stained and sorted in pairs, with one healthy donor and one patient per experiment, so that batch effects were minimized. The entire isolated RNA was reverse transcribed using the High Capacity cDNA Reverse Transcription Kit, and thus expressed TCRB transcripts were sequenced. Deep immunoSEQ sequencing was performed on naive, central memory and regulatory T cell samples, with an average of around 3.4 million total reads per sample. After sorted cells were lysed in RLT buffer, RNA was extracted with DNase-treated RNeasy Micro or Mini kits, with the choice depending on cell number. Each cell subset was processed on its own to prevent cross-contamination, while patient and healthy donor samples were processed together. The immunoSEQ multiplex PCR was used to amplify TCRB sequences from cDNA, yielding 87-bp fragments that span the CDR3 region. Sequencing of the amplicons was performed on the Illumina HiSeq platform. On the authors' methods: PCR bias was computationally corrected using synthetic template baselines, reads within Hamming distance 2 were collapsed, and singletons that could not be merged were discarded. Reads were aligned against IMGT to assign V, D and J genes, CDR3 length and insertions or deletions at six rearrangement sites. Within each subset, clonotype counts were normalized to sorted cell number, and only after that were true diversity and Gini coefficients computed with the tcR R package. Repertoire sharing was quantified using the overlap coefficient calculated on TCRB nucleotide sequences. Out-of-frame TCRB sequences from naive cells were analyzed as a proxy for the pre-selection repertoire. The table was pulled from immuneACCESS by TCRdb, which kept in-frame rearrangements only. Such tables lose some clones; where checked, under half of the loss comes from unresolved V genes, and the rest has no known cause. The V and J calls and the clone size are those of that table, but D and trimming were determined from the DNA. The sample table shows 630,000 or so clones, and 11% to 15% are seen once. The leading ten clones occupy just under 0.04% of the sample.

The receptor was isolated from a man between 18 and 29 years old with type 1 diabetes. The chain uses TRBV5-1 and TRBJ1-1, with 11 bases matching TRBD1. Sample: naive CD4+ T cells from blood. Interpreted using the paper, the cell subset or site label stands for: true naive CD4+ T cells. The CDR3 protein is CASSSTRTGGYGTEAFF. Here is the DNA: TGCGCCAGCAGCTCGACAAGGACAGGGGGCTATGGGACTGAAGCTTTCTTT.